One sample yielded the 10 T cell receptor beta chains listed below, sequenced in a study of blood T cell repertoires in COVID-19 (dated by TCRdb to about 2020). The library came from the immunoSEQ multiplex PCR assay. The source is immuneACCESS, and TCRdb retained only in-frame sequences with V and J called. Part of the clones is not carried over; for the studies checked, unresolved V genes explain less than half of this, and the remainder is unexplained. The sample table holds around 340,000 clones, of which approximately 86% were seen once. The top ten clones comprise roughly 4.2% of the sample. Sequencing used PBMCs or T cells enriched from blood (not recorded which). These receptors came from a woman between 35 and 50 years old with acute COVID-19.

V and J are TRBV11-3 and TRBJ2-3, with D perhaps matching TRBD1 (5 bases). With 3 bases removed from V and 4 bases from J, the gap between germline ends came to 14 bases. This CDR3 is 15 amino acids long. Germline V gives CDR1 SGHNT, CDR2 YENEEA. This CDR3 reads CASSLGKGSADTQYF. The CDR3 DNA reads as TGTGCCAGCAGCTTGGGGAAGGGGTCGGCAGATACGCAGTATTTT.

This clone was counted a single time. The chain employs TRBV5-4 and TRBJ1-2; D uncertain. The CDR3 extends over 14 amino acids. Germline CDR1 is SGHNT and CDR2 is YYREEE (reference sequence). The V and J ends lost 4 bases and 4 bases respectively, with 14 bases between them. The CDR3 nucleotides are TGTGCCAGCAGCCAGCTCACAGAGATCTATGGCTACACCTTC. Amino acid sequence: CASSQLTEIYGYTF.

In this sample, this clone turned up once. This chain joins TRBV19 and TRBJ1-5; D possibly corresponds to TRBD1 (6 bases). The CDR3 has 13 amino acids. The V end lost 5 bases, the J end lost 4 bases, and 9 bases lay between the germline ends. Per germline, CDR1 LNHDA and CDR2 SQIVND (reference sequence). CDR3 nucleotide sequence: TGTGCCAGTAGTGGACAGTCAAATCAGCCCCAGCATTTT. Translated: CASSGQSNQPQHF.

The rearrangement uses TRBV21-1 and TRBJ2-3; the table's D call of TRBD2 was not tested on the DNA. TRBV21-1 is labeled a pseudogene. This CDR3 is 14 amino acids long. CDR3 amino acids: CASRRAGCTDTQYF. In nucleotides, the CDR3 is TGTGCCAGCAGGAGAGCGGGGTGCACAGATACGCAGTATTTT.

The chain couples TRBV5-4 to TRBJ2-4; weak D call: TRBD1 (5 bases). Trimming pared 2 bases from V and 8 bases from J, leaving 11 bases between. The germline CDR1 and CDR2 sequences are SGHNT and YYREEE (reference sequence). This CDR3 contains 13 residues. The CDR3 region has the DNA TGTGCCAGCAGCTTCCCACAGGCAGACATTCAGTACTTC. Translating gives CASSFPQADIQYF.

This clone was observed once. This sequence joins TRBV6-2 or TRBV6-3 and TRBJ1-1; no reliable D call. The CDR3 spans 14 residues. In germline, CDR1 is MNHEY, CDR2 SVGEGT. Trimming took off 5 bases at V and 6 bases at J, with 16 bases between the two ends. The CDR3 DNA sequence: TGTGCCAGCAGTAAGCCGGGCCCCGGGGCTGAAGCTTTCTTT. It specifies CASSKPGPGAEAFF.

The chain uses TRBV23-1 and TRBJ1-2; no definite D call. TRBV23-1 qualifies as an ORF whose function is uncertain. V shed 6 bases and J shed 2 bases, with 19 bases lying between them. The CDR3 spans 16 residues. This chain's CDR3 is CASSPSSPPENYGYTF. CDR3 bases: TGCGCCAGCAGCCCTAGCTCCCCCCCAGAGAACTATGGCTACACCTTC.

This clone was seen a few times. The V call is TRBV11-2, the J call TRBJ1-5; D not certain. CDR1 and CDR2 (germline): SGHAT, FQNNGV. V was pared by 1 base and J by 6 bases, with 13 bases between. The CDR3 runs 15 residues. CDR3 amino acids: CASSLGERVGQPQHF. The CDR3 nucleotides are TGTGCCAGCAGCTTAGGCGAGCGGGTGGGTCAGCCCCAGCATTTT.

This clone was picked up one time. DNA for the CDR3: TGTGCCAGCAGTTTAGTGGGCAGGGGGCTTATCTATGGCTACACCTTC. It translates to CASSLVGRGLIYGYTF. The V and J genes are TRBV28 and TRBJ1-2; TRBD1 aligns across 8 bases. Germline lookup yields CDR1 MDHEN and CDR2 SYDVKM. The CDR3 is 16 residues long. After removal of 2 bases from V and 4 bases from J, the junction contained 9 bases not matched to a gene.

Only one count was recorded for this clone. Compared with germline, one end of the junction differs, possibly owing to a read error. CDR3 in amino acids: CANSYQGTAAGYEQYF. In DNA, the CDR3 is TGTGCCAACAGTTACCAAGGGACAGCAGCAGGGTACGAGCAGTACTTC. This chain joins TRBV6-5 and TRBJ2-7, with 7 bases lining up with TRBD1. The CDR3 runs 16 residues. Germline values: CDR1 MNHEY, CDR2 SVGAGI.